This is a list of T cell receptor beta chains from one sample in a study of shared clonotypes between healthy human individuals. Sequencing was performed with immunoSEQ multiplex PCR; in TCRdb, only in-frame clones are kept and a portion is missing. The sample comprises about 1.1 million clones, roughly 77% of which are singletons, and about 0.94% rests with the top ten. Material: memory CD4+ T cells from PBMCs. The source is a man in his late teens or twenties in good health. Some clones in this sample may be carry-over from other donors' samples. Each CDR3 is given with its conserved first and last residue. A D gene is named only where the DNA matches it firmly. Clone size is stated in some rows and not others, as once, few, many or a class when expanded.

CDR3 length	J gene	clone size	V gene	D gene	CDR3 DNA	CDR3 protein
15	TRBJ2-7	.	TRBV28	TRBD1	TGTGCCAGCAGTCACCGACAGGGGGTCTCCTACGAGCAGTACTTC	CASSHRQGVSYEQYF
13	TRBJ1-3	.	TRBV6-1	TRBD1	TGTGCCAGCCGACAGGGAGGGCGAAACACCATATATTTT	CASRQGGRNTIYF
16	TRBJ2-1	.	TRBV4-1	.	TGCGCCAGCAGCCACCGGGGGCGGGATATCATAAATGAGCAGTTCTTC	CASSHRGRDIINEQFF
16	TRBJ2-7	.	TRBV7-2	TRBD1	TGTGCCAGCAGCTTAGCGGGACAGAGACCCCGATACGAGCAGTACTTC	CASSLAGQRPRYEQYF
12	TRBJ2-1	once	TRBV2	TRBD1	TGTGCCACCGGGACAGGGTACAATGAGCAGTTCTTC	CATGTGYNEQFF
15	TRBJ2-1	.	TRBV5-3	TRBD2	TGTGCCAGAAGCTTGAAGGGACTAGCGCAGCGAGAGCAGTTCTTC	CARSLKGLAQREQFF
15	TRBJ2-1	once	TRBV19	TRBD2	TGTGCCAGTAGTAGTTCCACTAGCGGGAGCAATGAGCAGTTCTTC	CASSSSTSGSNEQFF
14	TRBJ2-5	.	TRBV7-2	.	TGTGCCAGCAGCTTACTCAAGGGTGTAGAGACCCAGTACTTC	CASSLLKGVETQYF
16	TRBJ2-3	.	TRBV4-1	TRBD1	TGCGCCAGCAGCCGACCCCCGGGACAGGCGACAGATACGCAGTATTTT	CASSRPPGQATDTQYF
15	TRBJ2-7	.	TRBV6-6	TRBD2	TGTGCCAGCAGTCCAAGCGGGGGGAGCTCCTACGAGCAGTACTTC	CASSPSGGSSYEQYF
17	TRBJ2-3	.	TRBV15	TRBD1	TGTGCCACCAGCAGGGAATACAGGGGTAAAATCGCAGATACGCAGTATTTT	CATSREYRGKIADTQYF
16	TRBJ2-1	many	TRBV7-9	TRBD2	TGTGCCAGCAGCGCTAGTGCTAGCGGAATTCACAATGAGCAGTTCTTC	CASSASASGIHNEQFF
16	TRBJ2-1	.	TRBV6-5	TRBD2	TGTGCCAGCAGTTGGGCCGGGTCTAGCGGGAGCAATGAGCAGTTCTTC	CASSWAGSSGSNEQFF
18	TRBJ2-1	once	TRBV18	TRBD2	TGTGCCAGCTCACCACCCTACAACCGGGACTACTTGATCAATGAGCAGTTCTTC	CASSPPYNRDYLINEQFF
12	TRBJ2-3	.	TRBV19	.	TGTGCCAGTAGTATGAGGACAGATACGCAGTATTTT	CASSMRTDTQYF
19	TRBJ2-1	.	TRBV18	TRBD2	TGTGCCAGCTCAGGAACTAGCGGGAGGGCCTTTAGCTCCTACAATGAGCAGTTCTTC	CASSGTSGRAFSSYNEQFF
12	TRBJ2-1	.	TRBV7-2	.	TGTGCCAGCAGCTTATCAGTACGGAGACAGTTCTTC	CASSLSVRRQFF
16	TRBJ2-1	few	TRBV28	TRBD2	TGTGCCAGCAGTTTATGGGCTAGCGGGAGCATTCATGAGCAGTTCTTC	CASSLWASGSIHEQFF
15	TRBJ1-2	few	TRBV7-9	.	TGTGCCAGCAGCTTAGGCCAACAGGTCACCTATGGCTACACCTTC	CASSLGQQVTYGYTF
15	TRBJ2-3	.	TRBV11-2	TRBD1	TGTGCCAGCAGCGCGCGACAGGGCCCCACAGATACGCAGTATTTT	CASSARQGPTDTQYF
15	TRBJ2-1	.	TRBV5-4	TRBD2	TGTGCCAGCAGCTTACGACTAGCGGATTACAATGAGCAGTTCTTC	CASSLRLADYNEQFF
15	TRBJ1-5	once	TRBV19	.	TGTGCCAGTAGTTCAGGGGTAAAGGGCAATCAGCCCCAGCATTTT	CASSSGVKGNQPQHF
10	TRBJ2-1	many	TRBV28	.	TGCCCAGACCGGCCCAATGAGCAGTTCTTC	CPDRPNEQFF
14	TRBJ2-2	.	TRBV6-1	.	TGTGCCAGCAGGGAGTGGGATCGAACCGGGGAGCTGTTTTTT	CASREWDRTGELFF
15	TRBJ1-5	few	TRBV2	.	TGTGCCAGCAGTCTCCTAAGGGGAGGCAATCAGCCCCAGCATTTT	CASSLLRGGNQPQHF
16	TRBJ1-2	.	TRBV4-1	.	TGCGCCAGCAGCCAAGATCTAGGGCAGGGAGGGTATGGCTACACCTTC	CASSQDLGQGGYGYTF
14	TRBJ1-1	.	TRBV5-1	TRBD1	TGCGCCAGCAGCTGGGGACAGATTAACACTGAAGCTTTCTTT	CASSWGQINTEAFF
19	TRBJ2-2	.	TRBV7-8	.	TGTGCCAGCAGCTTAGGATACAAAAGGACAGCCCAAGGGGCCGGGGAGCTGTTTTTT	CASSLGYKRTAQGAGELFF
13	TRBJ2-1	.	TRBV6-4	.	TGTGCCAGCAGTGAGGGGTCCAACAATGAGCAGTTCTTC	CASSEGSNNEQFF
14	TRBJ2-1	.	TRBV15	TRBD2	TGTGCCACCACCCCCGGGACTAGGACCAATGAGCAGTTCTTC	CATTPGTRTNEQFF
14	TRBJ2-7	few	TRBV10-3	.	TGTGCCATCAGTGGGATCGGCGGACCCTACGAGCAGTACTTC	CAISGIGGPYEQYF
16	TRBJ2-5	.	TRBV5-1	.	TGCGCCAGCAGCTTAAGGTCGGCAGGCCTGGGGGAGACCCAGTACTTC	CASSLRSAGLGETQYF
17	TRBJ2-3	few	TRBV6-1	TRBD2	TGTGCCAGCAGTGGCCGCGCTAGCGGGAGGGCAACAGATACGCAGTATTTT	CASSGRASGRATDTQYF
15	TRBJ1-3	.	TRBV19	.	TGTGCCAGTAGAAGCCGGAGCAGCTCTGGAAACACCATATATTTT	CASRSRSSSGNTIYF
15	TRBJ1-3	.	TRBV4-2	TRBD1	TGTGCCAGCAGCAAACAGGGGCCCTCTGGAAACACCATATATTTT	CASSKQGPSGNTIYF
22	TRBJ2-3	few	TRBV9	TRBD2	TGTGCCAGCAGCCCGAGCCTCCCCGGGACTAGCGTTTACGGAAAGAGCCGAGATACGCAGTATTTT	CASSPSLPGTSVYGKSRDTQYF
15	TRBJ2-5	.	TRBV6-5	.	TGTGCCAGCAGCCGACTCCGGGTCCCCCAAGAGACCCAGTACTTC	CASSRLRVPQETQYF
12	TRBJ1-1	.	TRBV28	TRBD1	TGTGCCTGCCAGGGGGACGAGACTGAAGCTTTCTTT	CACQGDETEAFF
16	TRBJ2-2	.	TRBV9	TRBD1	TGTGCCAGCAGCCCGATGGGACAGAGCCGAGCCGGGGAGCTGTTTTTT	CASSPMGQSRAGELFF
15	TRBJ2-1	.	TRBV6-1	TRBD1	TGTGCCAGCAGTGAGGGGACAGGGATTCGGACTGAGCAGTTCTTC	CASSEGTGIRTEQFF
17	TRBJ2-6	once	TRBV7-9	TRBD1	TGTGCCAGCAGCCCATTTAGACAGGGGACTGGGGCCAACGTCCTGACTTTC	CASSPFRQGTGANVLTF
14	TRBJ1-3	once	TRBV7-2	.	TGTGCCAGCAGCTTATCGAGATCGGGGAAGGCCATATATTTT	CASSLSRSGKAIYF
14	TRBJ1-1	.	TRBV19	.	TGTGCCAGTAGTATTAATCGGGGAGGAACTGAAGCTTTCTTT	CASSINRGGTEAFF
16	TRBJ2-1	few	TRBV5-4	TRBD2	TGTGCCAGCAGCTTGGGGACTAGCGTTTCCTACAATGAGCAGTTCTTC	CASSLGTSVSYNEQFF
15	TRBJ2-7	.	TRBV5-1	TRBD2	TGCGCCAGCAGCTTGGAATCGGGGGGGAACTACGAGCAGTACTTC	CASSLESGGNYEQYF
11	TRBJ1-1	.	TRBV20-1	.	TGCAGTGCAACAGGGCCCACTGAAGCTTTCTTT	CSATGPTEAFF
15	TRBJ2-1	.	TRBV6-6	TRBD2	TGTGCCAGCAGCCGGACTAGCGGGAGCGTCAATGAGCAGTTCTTC	CASSRTSGSVNEQFF
12	TRBJ1-2	.	TRBV30	TRBD1	TGTGCCTGGACCCAGGGGGACTATGGCTACACCTTC	CAWTQGDYGYTF
15	TRBJ2-6	.	TRBV11-2	.	TGTGCCAGCAGCTTAGCTGGGCTTGGGGCCAACGTCCTGACTTTC	CASSLAGLGANVLTF
14	TRBJ2-5	.	TRBV7-9	TRBD1	TGTGCCAGCAGCCGTGGGACAGGACCGGCGACCCAGTACTTC	CASSRGTGPATQYF
14	TRBJ2-7	.	TRBV6-1	TRBD1	TGTGCCAGCCCCCCGACAGGGGGTCCTTCCGAGCAGTACTTC	CASPPTGGPSEQYF
15	TRBJ1-2	.	TRBV28	.	TGTGCCAGCAGTTTTGGCCAGGGAGGGATCTATGGCTACACCTTC	CASSFGQGGIYGYTF
15	TRBJ1-1	.	TRBV10-3	TRBD1	TGTGCCACCTCAACTAAGACAGGGGAGAACACTGAAGCTTTCTTT	CATSTKTGENTEAFF
14	TRBJ1-1	once	TRBV5-1	.	TGCGCCAGCAGCTTGGAATCGGTTGGCACTGAAGCTTTCTTT	CASSLESVGTEAFF
13	TRBJ1-1	.	TRBV28	.	TGTGCCAGCAGTCGCGACAGCTTCACTGAAGCTTTCTTT	CASSRDSFTEAFF
14	TRBJ2-5	once	TRBV7-9	.	TGTGCCAGCAGCTGGTGGGGGACGGGGGAGACCCAGTACTTC	CASSWWGTGETQYF
16	TRBJ2-1	.	TRBV27	TRBD2	TGTGCCAGCAGTTTAGATTCTCGGACTAGCAGCACTGAGCAGTTCTTC	CASSLDSRTSSTEQFF